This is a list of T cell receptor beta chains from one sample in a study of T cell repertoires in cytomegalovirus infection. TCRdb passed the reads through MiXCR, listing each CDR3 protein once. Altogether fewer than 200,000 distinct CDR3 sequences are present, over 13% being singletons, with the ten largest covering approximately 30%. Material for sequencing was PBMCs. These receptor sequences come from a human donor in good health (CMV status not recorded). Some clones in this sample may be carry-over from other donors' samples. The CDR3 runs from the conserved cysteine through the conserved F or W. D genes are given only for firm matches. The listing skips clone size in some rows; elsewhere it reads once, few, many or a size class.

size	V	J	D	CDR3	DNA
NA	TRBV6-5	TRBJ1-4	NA	CASSLMWGTNEKLFF	TGTGCCAGCAGTCTGATGTGGGGAACTAATGAAAAACTGTTTTTT
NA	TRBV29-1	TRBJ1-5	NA	CSARDGWGQPQHF	TGCAGCGCCCGGGACGGGTGGGGTCAGCCCCAGCATTTT
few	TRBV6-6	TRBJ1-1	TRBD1	CASRDIRGAGTEAFF	TGTGCCAGCAGGGACATCAGGGGGGCTGGAACTGAAGCTTTCTTT
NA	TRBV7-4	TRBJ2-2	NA	CASSLISYTGELLF	TGTGCCAGCAGCTTAATTTCCTACACCGGGGAGCTGTTATTT
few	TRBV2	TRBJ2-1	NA	CASSETSSYNEQFF	TGTGCCAGCAGTGAAACCAGCTCCTACAATGAGCAGTTCTTC
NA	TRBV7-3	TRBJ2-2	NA	CASSLLGDYTGELFF	TGTGCCAGCAGCTTACTGGGGGATTACACCGGGGAGCTGTTTTTT
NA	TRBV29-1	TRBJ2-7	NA	CSVEERDAYEQYF	TGCAGCGTTGAAGAAAGGGACGCCTACGAGCAGTACTTC
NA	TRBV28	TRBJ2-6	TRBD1	CASRFQKGQGAGGANVLTF	TGTGCCAGCAGATTCCAAAAAGGACAGGGGGCGGGAGGGGCCAACGTCCTGACTTTC
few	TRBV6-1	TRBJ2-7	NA	CASSPSLGGADSYEQYF	TGTGCCAGCAGTCCATCCCTGGGGGGGGCGGACTCCTACGAGCAGTACTTC
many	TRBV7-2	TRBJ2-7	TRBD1	CASRFPGQGTGEQYF	TGTGCCAGCAGGTTTCCGGGACAGGGGACCGGCGAGCAGTACTTC
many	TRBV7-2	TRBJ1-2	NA	CASSVSGLQGGYTF	TGTGCCAGCAGCGTCTCAGGGCTTCAGGGTGGCTACACCTTC
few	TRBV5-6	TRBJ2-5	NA	CASSSTHLGTQYF	TGTGCCAGCAGCTCGACCCACCTAGGGACCCAGTACTTC
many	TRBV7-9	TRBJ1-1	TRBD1	CASSGGQGANTEAFF	TGTGCCAGCAGCGGCGGACAGGGGGCGAACACTGAAGCTTTCTTT
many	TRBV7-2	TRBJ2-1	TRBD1	CASSLGDSLGNEQFF	TGTGCCAGCAGCCTAGGGGACAGCCTTGGGAATGAGCAGTTCTTC
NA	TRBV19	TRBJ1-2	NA	CALRKGDYGYTF	TGTGCCTTAAGGAAGGGCGACTATGGCTACACCTTC
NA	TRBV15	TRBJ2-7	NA	CATSRDLISHEQYF	TGTGCCACCAGCAGAGATCTAATCAGCCACGAGCAGTACTTC
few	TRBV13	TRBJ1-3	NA	CASSQGVLSGNTIYF	TGTGCCAGCAGCCAAGGGGTACTCTCTGGAAACACCATATATTTT
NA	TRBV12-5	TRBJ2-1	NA	CASGTPRENEQFF	TGTGCTAGTGGGACCCCGCGTGAAAATGAGCAGTTCTTC
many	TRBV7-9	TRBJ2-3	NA	CASSPPGSTDTQYF	TGTGCCAGCAGCCCCCCGGGGAGCACAGATACGCAGTATTTT
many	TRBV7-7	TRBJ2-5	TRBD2	CASSKLAGQKETQYF	TGTGCTAGCAGTAAACTAGCGGGTCAAAAAGAGACCCAGTACTTC
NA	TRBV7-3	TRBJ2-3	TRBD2	CASSLSGGPPDTQYF	TGTGCCAGCAGCTTAAGCGGGGGGCCCCCAGATACGCAGTATTTT
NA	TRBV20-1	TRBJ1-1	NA	CSATINVAEAFF	TGCAGTGCCACAATCAATGTCGCTGAAGCTTTCTTT
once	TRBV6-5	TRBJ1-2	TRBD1	CASTTTKQGTYYGYTF	TGTGCCAGTACGACTACCAAACAGGGGACCTACTATGGCTACACCTTC
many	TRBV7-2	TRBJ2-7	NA	CASSLDSGPYEQYF	TGTGCCAGCAGCCTAGATAGCGGCCCCTACGAGCAGTACTTC
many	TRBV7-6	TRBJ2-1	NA	CASSLTDNEQFF	TGTGCCAGCAGCTTAACCGACAATGAGCAGTTCTTC